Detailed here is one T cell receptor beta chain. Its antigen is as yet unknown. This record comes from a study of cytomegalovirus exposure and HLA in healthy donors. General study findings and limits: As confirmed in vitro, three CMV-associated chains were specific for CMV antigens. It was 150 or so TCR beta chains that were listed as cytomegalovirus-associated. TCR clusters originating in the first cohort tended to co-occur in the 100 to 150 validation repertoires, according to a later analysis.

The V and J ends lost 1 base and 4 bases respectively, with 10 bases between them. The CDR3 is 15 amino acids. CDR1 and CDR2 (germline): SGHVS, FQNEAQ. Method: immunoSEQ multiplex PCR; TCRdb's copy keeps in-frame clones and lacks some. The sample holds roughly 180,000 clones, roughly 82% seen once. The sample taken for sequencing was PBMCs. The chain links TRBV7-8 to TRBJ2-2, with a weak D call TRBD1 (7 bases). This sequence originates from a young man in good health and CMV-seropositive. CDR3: CASSLVQGGTGELFF. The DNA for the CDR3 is TGTGCCAGCAGCTTAGTTCAGGGGGGCACCGGGGAGCTGTTTTTT.